The sample holds many counts of the clone carrying this T cell receptor beta chain. Its antigen remains unknown. Via MiXCR, TCRdb re-called the PCR reads, giving one row per CDR3 protein. The table includes over 55,000 distinct CDR3 sequences, 15% to 20% detected once. CDR3 length: 16 residues. Trimming shortened V by 2 bases and J by 0 bases, and 11 bases separated the two germline ends. CDR1 is SGHAT, CDR2 FQNNGV, per germline. The authors gated naive CD8 T cells as CD8+CD4-CCR7+CD45RA+ for sorting. This sample is part of a study of molecular identifiers for immune sequencing clone quantification. Study-wide results and caveats: Underestimated sizes of highly expanded clones could result from identical TCR molecules that share a barcode.

The TCR comes from a human donor in good health. Some libraries in this study had Jurkat cell RNA spiked in. The V and J genes are TRBV11-2 and TRBJ2-4; no clear D gene. Sequencing input: naive CD8+ T cells from blood, with Jurkat cell RNA spiked in. Subset indicated: FACS-sorted CD8+CD4-CCR7+CD45RA+ naive T cells. In DNA, the CDR3 is TGTGCCAGCAGCTTATCCGCCCAATTAGCCAAAAACATTCAGTACTTC. It specifies CASSLSAQLAKNIQYF.